A selection of T cell receptor beta chains follows, all from one sample in a study of cytomegalovirus exposure and HLA in healthy donors. Data came from immunoSEQ multiplex PCR; TCRdb stores just in-frame clones and leaves some out. The table has 140,000 or so clones, about 87% seen once. Sample: PBMCs. The origin of the receptors is a woman aged 25-40 years in good health and CMV-seropositive. Both conserved end residues are part of each CDR3. The D gene is left open where the match is weak. Size tells how often a clone was seen (once, few, many) or the class of an expanded clone, and some rows leave it out.

TRBV27	NA	TRBJ2-1	once	CASSAFNRASSYNEQFF	TGTGCCAGCAGTGCGTTCAACAGGGCAAGCTCCTACAATGAGCAGTTCTTC
TRBV2	TRBD2	TRBJ2-7	few	CASRGRSREWAYEQYF	TGTGCCAGCAGGGGGCGGTCGCGGGAGTGGGCCTACGAGCAGTACTTC
TRBV5-6	TRBD1	TRBJ1-6	NA	CASSLGQGAINSPLHF	TGTGCCAGCAGCCTTGGACAGGGGGCGATCAATTCACCCCTCCACTTT
TRBV11-2	TRBD1	TRBJ1-2	NA	CASSLSRDSSYGYTF	TGTGCCAGCAGCTTGAGCCGGGACAGCTCCTATGGCTACACCTTC
TRBV6-1	NA	TRBJ2-7	once	CASLPDSSYEQYF	TGTGCCAGCCTACCTGACAGTTCCTACGAGCAGTACTTC
TRBV7-9	TRBD1	TRBJ1-5	NA	CASSLGWGTANQPQHF	TGTGCCAGCAGCTTAGGATGGGGGACAGCCAATCAGCCCCAGCATTTT
TRBV19	NA	TRBJ1-1	few	CASSEGQYWTEAFF	TGTGCCAGTAGTGAAGGACAGTATTGGACTGAAGCTTTCTTT
TRBV4-1	NA	TRBJ2-6	NA	CASEGPRGITSGANVLTF	TGCGCCAGCGAGGGCCCCCGGGGGATAACCTCTGGGGCCAACGTCCTGACTTTC
TRBV27	TRBD2	TRBJ2-1	NA	CASSPIAGGPGDEQFF	TGTGCCAGCAGTCCCATAGCGGGGGGGCCTGGGGATGAGCAGTTCTTC
TRBV29-1	NA	TRBJ2-6	NA	CSVGASGANVLTF	TGCAGCGTTGGGGCTTCTGGGGCCAACGTCCTGACTTTC
TRBV28	NA	TRBJ2-7	NA	CASSTRQFHYEQYF	TGTGCCAGCAGTACCCGACAGTTCCACTACGAGCAGTACTTC
TRBV7-9	TRBD1	TRBJ2-2	NA	CASSLPGQLTGELFF	TGTGCCAGCAGCTTACCGGGACAGCTCACCGGGGAGCTGTTTTTT
TRBV2	NA	TRBJ2-7	NA	CASSEGWQNSYEQYF	TGTGCCAGCAGTGAAGGGTGGCAGAACTCCTACGAGCAGTACTTC
TRBV29-1	NA	TRBJ1-1	NA	CSVALSDRLNTEAFF	TGCAGCGTTGCCCTGAGTGACAGACTGAACACTGAAGCTTTCTTT
TRBV9	TRBD2	TRBJ2-3	NA	CASSGEAAGTDTQYF	TGTGCCAGCAGCGGTGAAGCAGCGGGGACAGATACGCAGTATTTT
TRBV18	NA	TRBJ1-6	once	CASSPVGRVGSYNSPLHF	TGTGCCAGCTCACCAGTCGGGAGGGTAGGCTCCTATAATTCACCCCTCCACTTT
TRBV2	NA	TRBJ1-4	NA	CASSEGQSNEKLFF	TGTGCCAGCAGTGAAGGGCAGTCTAATGAAAAACTGTTTTTT
TRBV5-1	NA	TRBJ1-1	NA	CASSRHEQLNTEAFF	TGCGCCAGCAGCCGACACGAACAGCTGAACACTGAAGCTTTCTTT
TRBV5-1	TRBD1	TRBJ2-3	NA	CASSLMSRGLLDTQYF	TGCGCCAGCAGCTTAATGAGCAGGGGGCTCTTGGATACGCAGTATTTT
TRBV5-3	TRBD1	TRBJ2-2	few	CARSESQGNDNTGELFF	TGTGCCAGAAGCGAATCACAGGGGAATGATAACACCGGGGAGCTGTTTTTT
TRBV6-5	TRBD1	TRBJ1-5	NA	CASSKDRGGQPQHF	TGTGCCAGCAGTAAAGACAGGGGTGGTCAGCCCCAGCATTTT
TRBV18	TRBD2	TRBJ2-1	NA	CASSPGTSGPYNEQFF	TGTGCCAGCTCACCGGGGACTAGCGGGCCCTACAATGAGCAGTTCTTC
TRBV4-2	TRBD1	TRBJ1-3	once	CASSQEKTGAGNTIYF	TGTGCCAGCAGCCAAGAAAAGACAGGGGCTGGAAACACCATATATTTT
TRBV28	NA	TRBJ2-3	NA	CASSMGWNTDTQYF	TGTGCCAGCTCAATGGGCTGGAACACAGATACGCAGTATTTT
TRBV27	NA	TRBJ1-2	NA	CASSLGGQLLWGYTF	TGTGCCAGCAGTCTGGGCGGACAGCTTCTATGGGGCTACACCTTC
TRBV18	TRBD1	TRBJ2-3	NA	CASSIQGFTDTQYF	TGTGCCAGCTCAATACAGGGGTTCACAGATACGCAGTATTTT
TRBV25-1	NA	TRBJ2-3	NA	CASSGVAPDTQYF	TGTGCCAGCAGTGGGGTAGCCCCAGATACGCAGTATTTT
TRBV28	NA	TRBJ1-5	NA	CASTRVGTTNQPQHF	TGTGCCAGCACCCGAGTAGGGACAACCAATCAGCCCCAGCATTTT
TRBV6-5	NA	TRBJ1-1	NA	CASTARGQLPEAFF	TGTGCCAGCACTGCCCGAGGACAGCTTCCTGAAGCTTTCTTT
TRBV2	TRBD2	TRBJ2-7	NA	CASTKPRGNSYEQYF	TGTGCCAGCACGAAACCGCGGGGGAACTCCTACGAGCAGTACTTC
TRBV19	TRBD2	TRBJ2-1	NA	CASRAPGLAWNEQFF	TGTGCCAGTAGAGCACCGGGACTAGCGTGGAATGAGCAGTTCTTC
TRBV10-3	NA	TRBJ2-7	NA	CAISDRNYEQYF	TGTGCCATCAGCGACAGGAACTACGAGCAGTACTTC
TRBV5-1	TRBD1	TRBJ2-7	NA	CASSLVGLRDRVGEQYF	TGCGCCAGCAGCTTGGTAGGCCTCCGGGACAGGGTAGGAGAGCAGTACTTC
TRBV20-1	TRBD2	TRBJ2-7	NA	CSARRGLAPYF	TGCAGTGCTAGAAGGGGACTAGCACCGTACTTC
TRBV27	NA	TRBJ2-2	once	CASSLSSGLYTGELFF	TGTGCCAGCAGTTTATCTTCCGGGTTATACACCGGGGAGCTGTTTTTT
TRBV2	TRBD1	TRBJ2-7	NA	CASSVDRGRYEQYF	TGTGCCAGCAGTGTTGACAGGGGTCGCTACGAGCAGTACTTC
TRBV2	TRBD2	TRBJ2-5	NA	CASRWTSGGETQYF	TGTGCCAGCAGATGGACTAGCGGGGGAGAGACCCAGTACTTC
TRBV7-3	TRBD1	TRBJ2-1	NA	CASRKGQGTQEQFF	TGTGCCAGCAGAAAGGGACAGGGGACCCAGGAGCAGTTCTTC
TRBV5-1	TRBD2	TRBJ2-5	NA	CASTLTSGGAMETQYF	TGCGCCAGCACCCTGACTAGCGGGGGGGCCATGGAGACCCAGTACTTC
TRBV5-1	NA	TRBJ1-4	NA	CASSLTQGPSKELFF	TGCGCCAGCAGCTTAACACAGGGCCCCTCTAAAGAACTGTTTTTT
TRBV5-1	TRBD2	TRBJ2-7	few	CASSMGDSGLYEQYF	TGCGCCAGCAGCATGGGGGACTCGGGACTATACGAGCAGTACTTC
TRBV6-5	TRBD1	TRBJ1-2	NA	CASSPGDRANYGYTF	TGTGCCAGCAGTCCCGGGGACAGGGCGAACTATGGCTACACCTTC
TRBV28	TRBD1	TRBJ1-5	NA	CASSPGQGFLVPPQHF	TGTGCCAGCAGCCCGGGACAGGGATTCCTAGTCCCGCCCCAGCATTTT
TRBV7-9	NA	TRBJ2-7	NA	CASSFLSEGLLNEQYF	TGTGCCAGCAGCTTTTTAAGTGAGGGCCTCCTGAACGAGCAGTACTTC
TRBV5-8	NA	TRBJ2-2	NA	CASRQDINTGELFF	TGTGCCAGCAGACAAGACATAAACACCGGGGAGCTGTTTTTT
TRBV6-1	NA	TRBJ1-2	NA	CASTPGLFYGYTF	TGTGCCAGCACCCCGGGTCTCTTCTATGGCTACACCTTC
TRBV10-1	NA	TRBJ2-6	few	CASSESSWQGKAGANVLTF	TGCGCCAGCAGTGAGTCGAGTTGGCAGGGTAAGGCTGGGGCCAACGTCCTGACTTTC
TRBV18	TRBD2	TRBJ2-1	once	CASSPGLAGSYNEQFF	TGTGCCAGCTCCCCCGGACTAGCGGGGTCCTACAATGAGCAGTTCTTC
TRBV27	TRBD1	TRBJ1-4	NA	CASSLSTGAGEKLFF	TGTGCCAGCAGTTTATCAACAGGGGCGGGAGAAAAACTGTTTTTT
TRBV27	NA	TRBJ2-5	NA	CASSSGRGQYF	TGTGCCAGCAGTTCCGGGAGAGGCCAGTACTTC